Listed below are T cell receptor beta chains from one sample, sequenced in a study of shared clonotypes between healthy human individuals. The repertoire was sequenced with immunoSEQ multiplex PCR; TCRdb's copy has only in-frame clones and lacks some. Of some 1 million clones in the sample, around 76% are singletons; the top ten hold about 1.4%. The sequenced sample consisted of memory CD4+ T cells sorted from blood. These receptors came from a man between 18 and 35 years old in good health. CDR3s include the opening cysteine and the closing phenylalanine or tryptophan. D genes are given only for firm matches. Only part of the rows carry a size: once, few, many, or a class if the clone is expanded.

v_gene: TRBV29-1
j_gene: TRBJ1-5
d_gene: NA
abundance: once
CDR3nt: TGCAGCGTTAGTCAGGGTCAGAGCAATCAGCCCCAGCATTTT
CDR3aa: CSVSQGQSNQPQHF

v_gene: TRBV29-1
j_gene: TRBJ2-5
d_gene: NA
abundance: few
CDR3nt: TGCAGCGTTGAAGGAGGACAAGAGACCCAGTACTTC
CDR3aa: CSVEGGQETQYF

v_gene: TRBV15
j_gene: TRBJ2-1
d_gene: TRBD2
abundance: NA
CDR3nt: TGTGCCACCAGCAGAGTCGGGACTAGCGGGAGCAATGAGCAGTTCTTC
CDR3aa: CATSRVGTSGSNEQFF

v_gene: TRBV27
j_gene: TRBJ2-1
d_gene: NA
abundance: NA
CDR3nt: TGTGCCAGCAGTTTATCCTGGGGGGCTGGCAATGAGCAGTTCTTC
CDR3aa: CASSLSWGAGNEQFF

v_gene: TRBV6-5
j_gene: TRBJ2-6
d_gene: TRBD2
abundance: NA
CDR3nt: TGTGCCAGCATGCGGGGGACCTCTGGGGCCAACGTCCTGACTTTC
CDR3aa: CASMRGTSGANVLTF

v_gene: TRBV6-5
j_gene: TRBJ1-5
d_gene: NA
abundance: NA
CDR3nt: TGTGCCAGCTGGGCGGGGGGAAGCAATCAGCCCCAGCATTTT
CDR3aa: CASWAGGSNQPQHF

v_gene: TRBV5-1
j_gene: TRBJ2-5
d_gene: TRBD1
abundance: NA
CDR3nt: TGCGCCAGCAGCTTGGGCTTTACAGGGGGAGAGACCCAGTACTTC
CDR3aa: CASSLGFTGGETQYF

v_gene: TRBV5-5
j_gene: TRBJ1-2
d_gene: NA
abundance: NA
CDR3nt: TGTGCCAGCACCTTGGCCCCGCCAGGATTTGGCTATGGCTACACCTTC
CDR3aa: CASTLAPPGFGYGYTF

v_gene: TRBV5-1
j_gene: TRBJ2-1
d_gene: TRBD2
abundance: NA
CDR3nt: TGCGCCAGCAGCCGCGAGACTAGCGGGGGGAGCGATGAGCAGTTCTTC
CDR3aa: CASSRETSGGSDEQFF

v_gene: TRBV18
j_gene: TRBJ1-6
d_gene: NA
abundance: NA
CDR3nt: TGTGCCAGCTCACCAACAGTAGCCTATAATTCACCCCTCCACTTT
CDR3aa: CASSPTVAYNSPLHF

v_gene: TRBV19
j_gene: TRBJ2-5
d_gene: NA
abundance: NA
CDR3nt: TGTGCCAGTAGTATCCTTTTTTCGGGGGGCCCGTACCAAGAGACCCAGTACTTC
CDR3aa: CASSILFSGGPYQETQYF

v_gene: TRBV18
j_gene: TRBJ1-1
d_gene: NA
abundance: NA
CDR3nt: TGTGCCAGCTCACCACTAGGGGAGACTGAAGCTTTCTTT
CDR3aa: CASSPLGETEAFF

v_gene: TRBV27
j_gene: TRBJ2-1
d_gene: TRBD2
abundance: once
CDR3nt: TGTGCCAGCAGTTTCAGACTAGCGGGAGTATACAATGAGCAGTTCTTC
CDR3aa: CASSFRLAGVYNEQFF

v_gene: TRBV2
j_gene: TRBJ2-7
d_gene: NA
abundance: NA
CDR3nt: TGTGCCAGCAGTGAAAACAGGGGGGGCGGGCAGTACTTC
CDR3aa: CASSENRGGGQYF

v_gene: TRBV6-5
j_gene: TRBJ2-1
d_gene: NA
abundance: few
CDR3nt: TGTGCCAGCAGTTATGGGCAGGATGGCAATGAGCAGTTCTTC
CDR3aa: CASSYGQDGNEQFF

v_gene: TRBV2
j_gene: TRBJ1-2
d_gene: NA
abundance: NA
CDR3nt: TGTGCCAGCCTCGTTGAGGAGGGAAGCTATGGCTACACCTTC
CDR3aa: CASLVEEGSYGYTF

v_gene: TRBV25-1
j_gene: TRBJ2-5
d_gene: TRBD2
abundance: NA
CDR3nt: TGTGCCAGCAGTGAAAGCGGACTAGCGGGAGAGACCCAGTACTTC
CDR3aa: CASSESGLAGETQYF

v_gene: TRBV7-9
j_gene: TRBJ2-2
d_gene: NA
abundance: NA
CDR3nt: TGTGCCAGCAGTCCGCCCGGGGAGCTGTTTTTT
CDR3aa: CASSPPGELFF

v_gene: TRBV7-9
j_gene: TRBJ2-1
d_gene: NA
abundance: NA
CDR3nt: TGTGCCAGCAGCCAGACCAATGAGCAGTTCTTC
CDR3aa: CASSQTNEQFF

v_gene: TRBV27
j_gene: TRBJ1-1
d_gene: NA
abundance: few
CDR3nt: TGTGCCAGCAGCCTCAACACTAGGGGTGAAGCTTTCTTT
CDR3aa: CASSLNTRGEAFF

v_gene: TRBV10-3
j_gene: TRBJ2-4
d_gene: NA
abundance: NA
CDR3nt: TGTGCCATCAGTGGGGACGGAAACATTCAGTACTTC
CDR3aa: CAISGDGNIQYF

v_gene: TRBV18
j_gene: TRBJ1-1
d_gene: NA
abundance: NA
CDR3nt: TGTGCCAGCTCACCCGGGAACACTGAAGCTTTCTTT
CDR3aa: CASSPGNTEAFF

v_gene: TRBV7-9
j_gene: TRBJ1-3
d_gene: NA
abundance: NA
CDR3nt: TGTGCCAGCAGCTTAACCTCCGGGGCTGGAAACACCATATATTTT
CDR3aa: CASSLTSGAGNTIYF

v_gene: TRBV21-1
j_gene: TRBJ2-3
d_gene: NA
abundance: NA
CDR3nt: TGTGCCAGCAGCCGGGTACCGGTCCCAGATACGCAGTATTTT
CDR3aa: CASSRVPVPDTQYF

v_gene: TRBV11-3
j_gene: TRBJ1-1
d_gene: TRBD1
abundance: NA
CDR3nt: TGTGCCAGCAGCCCTGACAGGGGGCAGTCGAACACTGAAGCTTTCTTT
CDR3aa: CASSPDRGQSNTEAFF

v_gene: TRBV7-9
j_gene: TRBJ2-7
d_gene: TRBD2
abundance: once
CDR3nt: TGTGCCAGCAGCCCGATAGCGGGAGGGCCCGAGCAGTACTTC
CDR3aa: CASSPIAGGPEQYF

v_gene: TRBV4-1
j_gene: TRBJ1-2
d_gene: NA
abundance: NA
CDR3nt: TGCGCCAGCAGCCAGACAAATGGACAGTCGTCTAACTATGGCTACACCTTC
CDR3aa: CASSQTNGQSSNYGYTF

v_gene: TRBV19
j_gene: TRBJ1-3
d_gene: TRBD1
abundance: NA
CDR3nt: TGTGCCAGTAGTGTACAGGGGTCTGGAAACACCATATATTTT
CDR3aa: CASSVQGSGNTIYF

v_gene: TRBV5-1
j_gene: TRBJ1-4
d_gene: TRBD1
abundance: NA
CDR3nt: TGCGCCAGCAGCTTGGAGGGGACAGATAATGAACAACTGTTTTTT
CDR3aa: CASSLEGTDNEQLFF

v_gene: TRBV5-6
j_gene: TRBJ1-1
d_gene: NA
abundance: NA
CDR3nt: TGTGCCAGCAGCTTGGGGATTGGCACTGAAGCTTTCTTT
CDR3aa: CASSLGIGTEAFF

v_gene: TRBV5-6
j_gene: TRBJ2-4
d_gene: NA
abundance: NA
CDR3nt: TGTGCCAGCAGCATAGGGACAAGTTTAGCCAAAAACATTCAGTACTTC
CDR3aa: CASSIGTSLAKNIQYF

v_gene: TRBV23-1
j_gene: TRBJ2-5
d_gene: NA
abundance: few
CDR3nt: TGCGCCAGCAGTCAATCGACGGGCAGGGAGGAGACCCAGTACTTC
CDR3aa: CASSQSTGREETQYF

v_gene: TRBV30
j_gene: TRBJ2-7
d_gene: NA
abundance: NA
CDR3nt: TGTGCCTGGAGGATACCTCCTAGCTACGAGCAGTACTTC
CDR3aa: CAWRIPPSYEQYF

v_gene: TRBV11-3
j_gene: TRBJ1-2
d_gene: NA
abundance: NA
CDR3nt: TGTGCCAGCGAATTGTACGGTCAGCCAGCTAACTATGGCTACACCTTC
CDR3aa: CASELYGQPANYGYTF

v_gene: TRBV5-1
j_gene: TRBJ2-7
d_gene: TRBD1
abundance: NA
CDR3nt: TGCGCCAGCAGCCCAGGACAGGAAGCCTACGAGCAGTACTTC
CDR3aa: CASSPGQEAYEQYF

v_gene: TRBV2
j_gene: TRBJ2-7
d_gene: TRBD2
abundance: once
CDR3nt: TGTGCCAGCAGTCAGATGACTAGCCGTTACGAGCAGTACTTC
CDR3aa: CASSQMTSRYEQYF

v_gene: TRBV7-7
j_gene: TRBJ2-5
d_gene: TRBD1
abundance: NA
CDR3nt: TGTGCTAGCAGCTTAAACAGGGGAGAGACCCAGTACTTC
CDR3aa: CASSLNRGETQYF

v_gene: TRBV13
j_gene: TRBJ1-6
d_gene: NA
abundance: NA
CDR3nt: TGTGCCAGCAGCTTAAGAGAGCAATATAATTCACCCCTCCACTTT
CDR3aa: CASSLREQYNSPLHF

v_gene: TRBV11-2
j_gene: TRBJ2-7
d_gene: TRBD2
abundance: NA
CDR3nt: TGTGCCAGCAGCCCAGGACTAGCGGTGGGAGAGCAGTACTTC
CDR3aa: CASSPGLAVGEQYF

v_gene: TRBV5-1
j_gene: TRBJ2-1
d_gene: TRBD1
abundance: NA
CDR3nt: TGCGCCAGCAGCACCGGACAGGGGGCCCACAATGAGCAGTTCTTC
CDR3aa: CASSTGQGAHNEQFF

v_gene: TRBV19
j_gene: TRBJ1-6
d_gene: TRBD1
abundance: NA
CDR3nt: TGTGCCAGTAAGACAGGGGGTCAATCACCCCTCCACTTT
CDR3aa: CASKTGGQSPLHF

v_gene: TRBV19
j_gene: TRBJ2-1
d_gene: TRBD2
abundance: NA
CDR3nt: TGTGCCAGTAGTACCTTAGCGGGAGCCCATGAGCAGTTCTTC
CDR3aa: CASSTLAGAHEQFF

v_gene: TRBV14
j_gene: TRBJ1-5
d_gene: TRBD1
abundance: NA
CDR3nt: TGTGCCAGCAGCCATGGAGTGTCGACAGGGGGCCTCAATCAGCCCCAGCATTTT
CDR3aa: CASSHGVSTGGLNQPQHF

v_gene: TRBV6-5
j_gene: TRBJ1-5
d_gene: NA
abundance: NA
CDR3nt: TGTGCCAGCAGGAAAGAGGGGAATAGCAATCAGCCCCAGCATTTT
CDR3aa: CASRKEGNSNQPQHF

v_gene: TRBV7-2
j_gene: TRBJ2-3
d_gene: TRBD1
abundance: NA
CDR3nt: TGTGCCAGCAGCTTTAAGCGGGGACAGGGAGATACGCAGTATTTT
CDR3aa: CASSFKRGQGDTQYF

v_gene: TRBV7-2
j_gene: TRBJ1-6
d_gene: NA
abundance: once
CDR3nt: TGTGCCAGCAGCTTTAGCGGGCAGACAAATTCACCCCTCCACTTT
CDR3aa: CASSFSGQTNSPLHF